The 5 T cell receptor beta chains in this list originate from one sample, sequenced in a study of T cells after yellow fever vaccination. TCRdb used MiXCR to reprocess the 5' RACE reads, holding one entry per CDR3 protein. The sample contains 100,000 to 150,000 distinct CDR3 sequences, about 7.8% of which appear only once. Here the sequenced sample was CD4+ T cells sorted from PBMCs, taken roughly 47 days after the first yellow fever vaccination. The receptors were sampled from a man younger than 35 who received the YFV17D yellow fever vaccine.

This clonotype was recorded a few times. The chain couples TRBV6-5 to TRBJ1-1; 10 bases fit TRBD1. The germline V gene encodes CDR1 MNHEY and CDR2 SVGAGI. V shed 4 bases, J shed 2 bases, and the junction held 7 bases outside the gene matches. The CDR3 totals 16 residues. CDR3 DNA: TGTGCCAGCAGTTCCGGGACAGGGGCCGGAAACACTGAAGCTTTCTTT. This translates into CASSSGTGAGNTEAFF.

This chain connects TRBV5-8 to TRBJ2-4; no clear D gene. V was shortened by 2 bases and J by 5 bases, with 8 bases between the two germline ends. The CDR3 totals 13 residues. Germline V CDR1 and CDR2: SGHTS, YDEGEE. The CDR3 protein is CASSLARQNIQYF. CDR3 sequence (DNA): TGTGCCAGCAGCTTAGCGCGCCAAAACATTCAGTACTTC.

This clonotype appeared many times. CDR3 residues: CSAPWRGLWGYTF. In DNA, the CDR3 is TGCAGTGCGCCCTGGAGGGGGCTCTGGGGCTACACCTTC. This rearrangement joins TRBV20-1 to TRBJ1-2, with TRBD1 identical over 7 bases. V lost 6 bases to trimming and J lost 8 bases; unmatched junction nucleotides: 12. There are 13 residues in the CDR3. CDR1 and CDR2 from the germline V gene are DFQATT and SNEGSKA (reference sequence).

The CDR3: CASSLQSGANVLTF. The DNA of the CDR3 is TGTGCCAGCAGCTTGCAATCTGGGGCCAACGTCCTGACTTTC. This chain uses TRBV7-6 with TRBJ2-6, with D unclear. The CDR3 contains 14 residues. Germline-derived CDR1 and CDR2 are SGHVS and FNYEAQ. Trimming left V 3 bases short and J 1 base short, with 4 bases between.

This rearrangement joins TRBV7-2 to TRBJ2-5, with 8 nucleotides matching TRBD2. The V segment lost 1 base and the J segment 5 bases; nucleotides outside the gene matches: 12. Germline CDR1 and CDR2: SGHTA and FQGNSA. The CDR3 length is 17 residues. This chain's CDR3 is CASSLVGPGGLGETQYF. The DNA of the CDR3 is TGTGCCAGCAGCTTAGTGGGACCGGGGGGGCTCGGGGAGACCCAGTACTTC.